The 12 T cell receptor beta chains below all came from one sample that was sequenced in a study of CD8 T cells in ankylosing spondylitis. A single record per CDR3 protein comes from TCRdb applying MiXCR to the 5' RACE reads. The data show 200,000 to 250,000 distinct CDR3 sequences, 8.2% seen once. What was sequenced was blood, either unsorted or a sorted T cell fraction (not recorded which). All receptors come from a female donor with ankylosing spondylitis or in good health (not recorded which).

This clonotype was seen more than once but under ten times. The chain is built from TRBV11-2 and TRBJ2-4, with 9 bases lining up with TRBD2. The V gene end was trimmed by 5 bases and the J gene end by 0 bases; junction bases not matched to a gene: 14. The CDR3 totals 19 residues. Germline-derived CDR1 and CDR2 are SGHAT and FQNNGV. The CDR3 loop reads CASSRLAGVEPLAKNIQYF. The CDR3 region has the DNA TGTGCCAGCAGCCGTTTAGCGGGAGTGGAACCACTAGCCAAAAACATTCAGTACTTC.

V and J are TRBV7-9 and TRBJ2-5; D not certain. Germline V gene sequence: CDR1 SEHNR, CDR2 FQNEAQ (reference sequence). This CDR3 has 14 residues. V was clipped by 2 bases and J by 5 bases, with 12 bases between them. CDR3 sequence (DNA): TGTGCCAGCAGCTTACCCCTTAAGAGCGAGACCCAGTACTTC. Its translation: CASSLPLKSETQYF.

To note about this clonotype: A much more abundant neighbour one base away suggests this may be a read error. The chain carries TRBV5-4 and TRBJ1-3; D unclear. The germline V gene encodes CDR1 SGHNT and CDR2 YYREEE (reference sequence). With 3 bases removed from V and 7 bases from J, the gap between germline ends came to 14 bases. The CDR3 is 14 residues long. CDR3 in amino acids: CASSSLDGSNTIYF. CDR3 bases: TGTGCCAGCAGCTCCCTCGACGGGTCGAACACCATATATTTT.

The chain is built from TRBV7-2 and TRBJ2-1, with TRBD2 as a possible D gene (6 bases). Trimming removed 3 bases from V and 7 bases from J, with 16 bases in between. Germline lookup yields CDR1 SGHTA and CDR2 FQGNSA. This CDR3 is 15 amino acids long. For the CDR3, the DNA is TGTGCCAGCAGCTTGAGTAGCGGCTTTGATAATGAGCAGTTCTTC. Translating it yields CASSLSSGFDNEQFF.

The table lists this clonotype with many counts. The chain links TRBV15 to TRBJ1-3; perhaps TRBD1 as D (6 bases). The V gene's germline CDR1 is LNHNV and CDR2 YYDKDF (reference sequence). The CDR3 covers 14 residues. V shed 3 bases and J shed 0 bases, with 6 bases lying between them. The CDR3 sequence is CATSRDSSGNTIYF. The DNA for the CDR3 is TGTGCCACCAGCAGGGACAGCTCTGGAAACACCATATATTTT.

This clonotype has at least ten counts. V gene TRBV5-1 combines with J gene TRBJ1-2, with D perhaps matching TRBD1 (6 bases). Germline V CDR1 and CDR2: SGHRS, YFSETQ. The CDR3 spans 13 residues. V was trimmed by 3 bases and J by 6 bases, leaving 12 bases between them. The CDR3 spells CASSSAPGDGYTF. For the CDR3, the DNA is TGCGCCAGCAGCTCTGCCCCAGGGGATGGCTACACCTTC.

This clonotype showed up many times. This chain's CDR3 is CASSLTNGGLITDTQYF. In DNA form, the CDR3 reads TGTGCCAGCAGCTTAACGAATGGAGGACTCATCACAGATACGCAGTATTTT. The chain combines TRBV7-2 with TRBJ2-3, with D tentatively TRBD2 (5 bases). From germline, CDR1 is SGHTA and CDR2 FQGNSA. V was pared by 2 bases and J by 2 bases, with 17 bases between. The CDR3 has 17 amino acids.

This clonotype was seen at least ten times. The CDR3 region has the DNA TGTGCCACCAGCAGAGAAGGGGCAGATTACGGGGAGCTGTTTTTT. It codes for CATSREGADYGELFF. The chain has TRBV15 and TRBJ2-2, with D perhaps matching TRBD1 (5 bases). V gave up 0 bases and J gave up 7 bases, with 12 bases separating them. There are 15 residues in the CDR3. Germline V gene data show CDR1 as LNHNV and CDR2 as YYDKDF (reference sequence).

This clonotype was observed many times. CDR3: CSARDLPGSPKNIQYF. The CDR3 DNA reads TGCAGTGCTAGAGATCTCCCGGGGTCACCCAAAAACATTCAGTACTTC. The rearrangement links TRBV20-1 to TRBJ2-4, with D perhaps matching TRBD2 (5 bases). V was cut by 0 bases and J by 2 bases, with 14 bases left in between. Germline CDR1 is DFQATT and CDR2 is SNEGSKA (reference sequence). The CDR3 runs to 16 residues.

Regarding this clonotype: This sequence may be a read error, since a much larger clone differs from it by one base. No conserved phenylalanine or tryptophan is present at the end of the CDR3, so a read error is the likely explanation. The rearrangement links TRBV20-1 to TRBJ1-2, with no clear D. V was cut by 3 bases and J by 5 bases, with 10 bases left in between. Germline CDR1 is DFQATT and CDR2 is SNEGSKA (reference sequence). CDR3 length: 12 amino acids. The CDR3 DNA follows: TGCAGTGCTAGTCCAGGAGAGTATGGCTACACCCTC. Its translation is CSASPGEYGYTL.

This clonotype was observed at least ten times. The chain joins TRBV20-1 to TRBJ2-4, with D perhaps matching TRBD2 (6 bases). CDR1 and CDR2 (germline): DFQATT, SNEGSKA (reference sequence). Deletions cut 3 bases from V and 3 bases from J, with 12 bases between. The length of the CDR3 is 14 residues. This CDR3 reads CSARWREGKNIQYF. CDR3 DNA: TGCAGTGCTAGGTGGCGGGAAGGCAAAAACATTCAGTACTTC.

This clonotype has a count of ten or more. The gene calls are TRBV12-3 or TRBV12-4 and TRBJ2-5, with 8 bases fitting TRBD1. The J segment lost 1 base and the V segment lost 5 bases, leaving 6 bases of the junction unmatched. This CDR3 region has 15 residues. The CDR3 DNA follows: TGTGCCAGCAGTCCGGGGACAGGAATCCAAGAGACCCAGTACTTC. It translates to CASSPGTGIQETQYF.